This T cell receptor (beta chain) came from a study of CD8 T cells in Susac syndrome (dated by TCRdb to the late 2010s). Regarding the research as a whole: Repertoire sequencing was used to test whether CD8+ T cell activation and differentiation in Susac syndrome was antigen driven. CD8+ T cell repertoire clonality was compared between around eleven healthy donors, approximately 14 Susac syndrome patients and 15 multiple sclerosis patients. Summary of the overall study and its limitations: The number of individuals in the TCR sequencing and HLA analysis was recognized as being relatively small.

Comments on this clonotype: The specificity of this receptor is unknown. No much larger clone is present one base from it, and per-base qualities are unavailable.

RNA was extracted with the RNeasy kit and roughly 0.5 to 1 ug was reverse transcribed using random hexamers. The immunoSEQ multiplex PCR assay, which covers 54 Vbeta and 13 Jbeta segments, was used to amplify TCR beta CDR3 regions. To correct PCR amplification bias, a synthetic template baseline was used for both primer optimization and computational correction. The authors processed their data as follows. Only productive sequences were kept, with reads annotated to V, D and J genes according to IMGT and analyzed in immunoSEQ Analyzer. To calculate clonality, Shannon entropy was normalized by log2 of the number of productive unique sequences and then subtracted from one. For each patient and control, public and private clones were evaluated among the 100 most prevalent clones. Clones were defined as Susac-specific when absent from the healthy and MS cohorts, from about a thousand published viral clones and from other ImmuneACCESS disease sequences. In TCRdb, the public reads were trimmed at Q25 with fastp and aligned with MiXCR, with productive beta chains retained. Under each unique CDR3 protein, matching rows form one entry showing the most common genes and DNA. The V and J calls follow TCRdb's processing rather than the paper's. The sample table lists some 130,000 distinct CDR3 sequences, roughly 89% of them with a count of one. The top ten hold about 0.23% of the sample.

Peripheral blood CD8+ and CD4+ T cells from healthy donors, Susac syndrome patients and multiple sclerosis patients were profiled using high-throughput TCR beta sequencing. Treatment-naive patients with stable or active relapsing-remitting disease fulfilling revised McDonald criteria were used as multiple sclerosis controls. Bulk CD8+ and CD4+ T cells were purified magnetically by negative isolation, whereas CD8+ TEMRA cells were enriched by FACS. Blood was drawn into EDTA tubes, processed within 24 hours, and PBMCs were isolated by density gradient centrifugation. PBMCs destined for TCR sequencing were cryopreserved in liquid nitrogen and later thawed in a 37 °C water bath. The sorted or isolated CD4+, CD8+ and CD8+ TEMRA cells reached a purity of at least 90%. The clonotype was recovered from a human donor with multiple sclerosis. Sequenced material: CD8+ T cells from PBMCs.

CDR3 sequence: CASTSGVAGAGELFF. The nucleotide sequence reads as follows: TGTGCCAGCACCTCGGGCGTAGCGGGAGCCGGGGAGCTGTTTTTT. The chain joins TRBV7-2 to TRBJ2-2, with TRBD2 matching 9 junction bases. The CDR3, from cysteine to phenylalanine, totals 15 residues. Solely the CDR3 DNA is kept, with 45 bases framed from the first base. Trimmed from V: 7 bases; trimmed from J: 6 bases; junction bases lacking a gene match: 9. For CDR1 and CDR2, the germline V gene lists SGHTA and FQGNSA.